These 27 T cell receptor beta chains came from one sample sequenced in a study of T-cell memory formation after mild COVID-19 (dated by TCRdb to the early 2020s). Library construction relied on 5' RACE. The reads were generated on an Illumina NovaSeq 6000. The public reads were run again by TCRdb, first through fastp at Q25 and then through MiXCR, and only productive beta chains were kept. Here each entry gathers all rows of one CDR3 protein and keeps the most common genes and DNA. This sample lists 530,000 or so distinct CDR3 sequences; 15% to 20% were detected once. Less than 10% of the sample belongs to the ten largest clones. Sequenced input: PBMCs or a T cell subset sorted from them (not recorded which). All receptors come from an adult woman who had mild COVID-19 (a few samples of this study predate the infection). The sample titles of this study are shuffled in the database, so cell type and time point are left out; the donor was told from shared clones.

This clonotype was seen a few times. The V call is TRBV7-9, the J call TRBJ2-2, with D possibly being TRBD1 (6 bases). V lost 0 bases, J lost 3 bases, and 14 bases lay in between. CDR1 is SEHNR, CDR2 FQNEAQ, per germline (reference sequence). This CDR3 is built from 17 residues. For the CDR3, the DNA is TGTGCCAGCAGCTTAGCGTGGGGGCGCGCGGACACCGGGGAGCTGTTTTTT. This encodes CASSLAWGRADTGELFF.

This clonotype was seen only a few times. The chain combines TRBV2 with TRBJ1-1; no definite D call. Trimming removed 7 bases at V and 0 bases at J, with 9 bases between. Germline lookup yields CDR1 SNHLY and CDR2 FYNNEI. There are 13 residues in the CDR3. The CDR3 here is CASKSRMNTEAFF. The CDR3 DNA reads as TGTGCCAGCAAGAGCAGAATGAACACTGAAGCTTTCTTT.

The chain recombines TRBV19 with TRBJ2-7; D is tentatively TRBD1 or TRBD2 (5 bases each). V lost 5 bases, J lost 2 bases, and 16 bases lay in between. CDR1 and CDR2 (germline): LNHDA, SQIVND (reference sequence). This CDR3 has 15 amino acids. The CDR3, as DNA: TGTGCCAGTAGTGCCTCCGGGACGCCCACCTACGAGCAGTACTTC. It translates to CASSASGTPTYEQYF. Together with reference TRBV19 and TRBJ2-7, the CDR3 gives the full variable domain: DGGITQSPKYLFRKEGQNVTLSCEQNLNHDAMYWYRQDPGQGLRLIYYSQIVNDFQKGDIAEGYSVSREKKESFPLTVTSAQKNPTAFYLCASSASGTPTYEQYFGPGTRLTVT.

The gene calls are TRBV27 and TRBJ2-5; 10 nucleotides agree with TRBD2. V dropped 7 bases and J dropped 4; count of bases not matched to a gene: 9. The CDR3 spans 15 residues. Germline values: CDR1 MNHEY, CDR2 SMNVEV (reference sequence). The CDR3 coding sequence is TGTGCCAGCACCGCTCTCCTAGCGGGAGTAGAGACCCAGTACTTC. Protein: CASTALLAGVETQYF.

The chain is built from TRBV7-2 and TRBJ1-1; D is possibly TRBD1 (5 bases). The germline V and J ends were trimmed by 10 bases and 0 bases, with 12 bases remaining between them. This CDR3 has 13 amino acids. Germline lookup yields CDR1 SGHTA and CDR2 FQGNSA. CDR3 nucleotides: TGTGCCACCGGGGGGTTTATGAACACTGAAGCTTTCTTT. Its protein product is CATGGFMNTEAFF. Full variable domain (remainder filled in from reference TRBV7-2 and TRBJ1-1): GAGVSQSPSNKVTEKGKDVELRCDPISGHTALYWYRQSLGQGLEFLIYFQGNSAPDKSGLPSDRFSAERTGGSVSTLTIQRTQQEDSAVYLCATGGFMNTEAFFGQGTRLTVV.

This clonotype was picked up a small number of times. This sequence joins TRBV20-1 and TRBJ2-6; maybe TRBD2 (6 bases). The germline gives CDR1 DFQATT, CDR2 SNEGSKA (reference sequence). The V end lost 6 bases, the J end lost 0 bases, and 27 bases lay between the germline ends. The CDR3 length is 20 residues. CDR3 amino acids: CSASLLRESLGGSGANVLTF. In nucleotides, the CDR3 is TGCAGTGCCAGTCTCCTCAGGGAAAGCTTGGGGGGCTCTGGGGCCAACGTCCTGACTTTC.

This clonotype was picked up many times. An end of the junction differs from the germline gene, which may be a read error. This chain connects TRBV20-1 to TRBJ2-7; the D is unclear. The CDR3 sequence is 13 residues long. Germline-derived CDR1 and CDR2 are DFQATT and SNEGSKA (reference sequence). CDR3 sequence reads: CSARDSLGGSRIF. CDR3 bases: TGCAGTGCTAGAGATAGTCTGGGCGGATCCCGTATATTC.

The rearrangement uses TRBV7-3 and TRBJ2-2, with 7 bases that match TRBD1. CDR1 SGHTA and CDR2 FQGTGA come from the germline V gene. Losses at the gene ends were 7 bases for V and 7 bases for J; bases not matched to a gene: 12. The CDR3 is made up of 15 amino acids. CDR3 DNA: TGTGCCAGCACATGGGGCAGGGGGTTAATCGGGGAGCTGTTTTTT. Its protein is CASTWGRGLIGELFF.

A few counts support this clonotype. V is TRBV6-1 and J is TRBJ2-3; 10 bases map to TRBD1. Per germline, CDR1 MNHNS and CDR2 SASEGT. The CDR3 extends over 19 amino acids. V trimming: 1 base; J trimming: 1 base; junction bases outside the gene matches: 11. CDR3 DNA: TGTGCCAGCAGTGAAGAATACCTGACAGGGGGCGGCGGCACAGATACGCAGTATTTT. It yields the protein CASSEEYLTGGGGTDTQYF.

This clonotype was detected a few times. The gene calls are TRBV12-3 or TRBV12-4 and TRBJ2-4, with a possible D match to TRBD2 (5 bases). With 5 bases removed from V and 6 bases from J, the gap between germline ends came to 20 bases. This CDR3 region has 16 residues. The CDR3 DNA follows: TGTGCCAGCAGTCCCCGACACGGGGTTACCCTAAACATTCAGTACTTC. It yields the protein CASSPRHGVTLNIQYF.

This clonotype was recorded at least ten times. The V and J genes are TRBV6-6 and TRBJ1-2, with D possibly being TRBD1 (5 bases). Germline assignment: CDR1 MNHNY and CDR2 SVGAGI (reference sequence). The CDR3 has 14 residues. The V and J ends lost 0 bases and 8 bases respectively, with 13 bases between them. In nucleotides, the CDR3 is TGTGCCAGCAGTTACTCCGCGGGACTCGGAGGCTACACCTTC. Translation: CASSYSAGLGGYTF.

This clonotype was counted at least ten times. This chain connects TRBV7-2 to TRBJ2-1; a possible D gene is TRBD2 (6 bases). The CDR3 consists of 14 residues. Germline CDR1 SGHTA, CDR2 FQGNSA. V dropped 4 bases and J dropped 4 bases, with 11 bases sitting between them. CDR3 in DNA: TGTGCCAGCAGCTCGGGACTGATTTACAATGAGCAGTTCTTC. The encoded protein is CASSSGLIYNEQFF.

This clonotype was picked up many times. V is TRBV5-5 and J is TRBJ2-3; D ambiguous. This CDR3 has 13 residues. The germline V gene encodes CDR1 SGHKS and CDR2 YYEKEE (reference sequence). The ends were cut back, 0 bases at V and 2 bases at J, with 4 bases in the middle. The CDR3 reads CASSLDLTDTQYF. The CDR3 DNA sequence: TGTGCCAGCAGCTTGGACCTCACAGATACGCAGTATTTT.

Many counts were recorded for this clonotype. This chain joins TRBV5-4 and TRBJ1-6; D might be TRBD1 (6 bases). The CDR3 is 20 residues long. Trimming removed 2 bases at V and 5 bases at J, with 26 bases between. Germline V gene lookup returns CDR1 SGHNT and CDR2 YYREEE (reference sequence). CDR3 sequence reads: CASSLPGGTDRLGDNSPLHF. Written as DNA, the CDR3 is TGTGCCAGCAGCTTACCCGGTGGTACTGACAGGCTGGGGGATAATTCACCCCTCCACTTT.

The chain has TRBV7-9 and TRBJ1-2; TRBD1 agrees at 7 bases. Germline V gene data show CDR1 as SEHNR and CDR2 as FQNEAQ (reference sequence). V gave up 3 bases and J gave up 6 bases; unmatched junction bases: 4. This CDR3 has 13 amino acids. The CDR3 DNA follows: TGTGCCAGCAGCTTCGACAGGGTGGATGGCTACACCTTC. Protein sequence: CASSFDRVDGYTF.

This clonotype showed up just a few times. This chain joins TRBV3-1 and TRBJ1-1; D gene unclear. V was clipped by 4 bases and J by 6 bases, with 15 bases between them. CDR3 length equals 14 residues. Germline V gene lookup returns CDR1 LGHDT and CDR2 YNNKEL (reference sequence). The CDR3 region is CASSPRGSVSEAFF. The CDR3 nucleotides are TGTGCCAGCAGCCCACGAGGTAGCGTATCTGAAGCTTTCTTT.

This clonotype has ten or more counts. The chain couples TRBV12-3 or TRBV12-4 to TRBJ1-1, with D unclear. The V gene lost 4 bases and the J gene lost 5 bases, with 14 bases spanning the gap. This CDR3 is 14 amino acids long. The CDR3 sequence: CASSSGIPGTEAFF. CDR3 in DNA: TGTGCCAGCAGTTCCGGGATCCCCGGGACTGAAGCTTTCTTT.

This clonotype appeared a few times. V usage is TRBV7-9 and J usage is TRBJ2-4, with 14 bases lining up with TRBD2. V was clipped by 5 bases and J by 5 bases; unmatched bases: 8. Germline-derived CDR1 and CDR2 are SEHNR and FQNEAQ (reference sequence). The CDR3 runs 17 residues. This CDR3 is CASSPGLAGGPQNIQYF. In nucleotides, the CDR3 is TGTGCCAGCAGCCCAGGACTAGCGGGGGGCCCCCAAAACATTCAGTACTTC.

This clonotype was seen ten or more times. The CDR3 DNA reads TGCGCCAGCATACAGGGGACTGAGCAGTTCTTC. Amino acid sequence: CASIQGTEQFF. V and J are TRBV5-1 and TRBJ2-1; 7 bases are a match to TRBD1. The CDR3 is made up of 11 amino acids. Germline V gene sequence: CDR1 SGHRS, CDR2 YFSETQ. With V trimmed by 6 bases and J by 9 bases, 3 bases remained unmatched. Full variable domain (missing parts from reference TRBV5-1 and TRBJ2-1): KAGVTQTPRYLIKTRGQQVTLSCSPISGHRSVSWYQQTPGQGLQFLFEYFSETQRNKGNFPGRFSGRQFSNSRSEMNVSTLELGDSALYLCASIQGTEQFFGPGTRLTVL.

The V and J genes are TRBV7-6 and TRBJ2-1; weak D call: TRBD2 (5 bases). V was trimmed by 3 bases and J by 0 bases, leaving 12 bases between them. The CDR3 is made up of 16 amino acids. Germline lookup yields CDR1 SGHVS and CDR2 FNYEAQ. CDR3 amino acids: CASSLSRTSSYNEQFF. CDR3 coding DNA: TGTGCCAGCAGCTTGTCAAGAACTAGCTCCTACAATGAGCAGTTCTTC.

The chain is built from TRBV3-1 and TRBJ2-7; 7 nucleotides agree with TRBD2. The CDR3 extends over 14 amino acids. V lost 5 bases to trimming and J lost 3 bases; unmatched junction nucleotides: 7. The germline CDR1 and CDR2 sequences are LGHDT and YNNKEL (reference sequence). CDR3 region: CASSSGLGFYEQYF. As DNA, the CDR3 is TGTGCCAGCAGCTCAGGACTAGGATTCTACGAGCAGTACTTC.

The chain combines TRBV14 with TRBJ1-3; D is undetermined. The CDR3 sequence is 15 residues long. From germline, CDR1 is SGHDN and CDR2 FVKESK. V dropped 0 bases and J dropped 4 bases, with 10 bases sitting between them. The CDR3, as DNA: TGTGCCAGCAGCCAAGAGGTCCTAAGAGGAAACACCATATATTTT. This sequence encodes CASSQEVLRGNTIYF.

This clonotype turned up a few times. The V gene is TRBV4-2, the J gene TRBJ2-1; 12 bases fit TRBD2. The J segment lost 3 bases and the V segment lost 2 bases, leaving 8 bases of the junction unmatched. The CDR3 covers 18 residues. Germline CDR1 and CDR2: LGHNA and YNFKEQ. The CDR3 region has the DNA TGTGCCAGCAGCCAACCACCAGGGACTAGCGGGTTCTACAATGAGCAGTTCTTC. It codes for CASSQPPGTSGFYNEQFF.

This chain links TRBV5-1 with TRBJ2-3; D possibly corresponds to TRBD2 (6 bases). The CDR3 contains 19 residues. Germline V gene lookup returns CDR1 SGHRS and CDR2 YFSETQ. V lost 0 bases and J lost 0, with 20 bases in between. The CDR3 bases are TGCGCCAGCAGCTTGGTATACACCTGGGGGGAATCTAGCACAGATACGCAGTATTTT. Amino acid sequence: CASSLVYTWGESSTDTQYF.

The CDR3 protein is CASSIWDRGNQPQHF. The CDR3 nucleotides are TGTGCCAGTAGTATATGGGACAGGGGCAATCAGCCCCAGCATTTT. V usage is TRBV19 and J usage is TRBJ1-5, with 9 bases lining up with TRBD1. After removal of 2 bases from V and 2 bases from J, the junction contained 1 base not matched to a gene. Germline CDR1 LNHDA, CDR2 SQIVND (reference sequence). CDR3 length: 15 residues.

This clonotype was detected a few times. V and J are TRBV11-2 and TRBJ2-6, with D perhaps matching TRBD1 or TRBD2 (6 bases each). The V end was cut by 3 bases, the J end by 0 bases, with 15 bases between. CDR3 length: 18 residues. Germline values: CDR1 SGHAT, CDR2 FQNNGV. CDR3 residues: CASSFSGGASSGANVLTF. In DNA, the CDR3 is TGTGCCAGCAGCTTCTCCGGGGGCGCTAGCTCTGGGGCCAACGTCCTGACTTTC.

This clonotype came up a few times. This chain connects TRBV14 to TRBJ1-2; a possible D gene is TRBD1 (6 bases). From germline, CDR1 is SGHDN and CDR2 FVKESK. This CDR3 comprises 13 residues. V lost 6 bases and J 3 bases, leaving 11 bases between the germline ends. The DNA for the CDR3 is TGTGCCAGCAGACAACAGGGCTACTATGGCTACACCTTC. It encodes CASRQQGYYGYTF.